The rows below give T cell receptor beta chains drawn from one sample of a study of blood T cell repertoires in COVID-19. Sequencing used immunoSEQ multiplex PCR; TCRdb keeps in-frame clones, though not all of them. This table holds roughly 43,000 clones, 80% to 90% found once. Sequencing was performed on peripheral blood. Receptor source: a human donor in a cohort sampled during active COVID-19. The donor label of this sample is uncertain. CDR3s include the opening cysteine and the closing phenylalanine or tryptophan. Each record gives: clone size, J gene, D gene, CDR3 length, V gene, CDR3 DNA, CDR3 protein. A D gene is named only where the DNA matches it firmly. Some rows mark clone size as missing; the rest say once, few, many or name a class of expanded clone.

. | TRBJ2-7 | . | 11 | TRBV12-3/TRBV12-4 | TGTGCCAGCAGCCAGGGTTACGAGCAGTACTTC | CASSQGYEQYF
. | TRBJ2-7 | . | 13 | TRBV12-3/TRBV12-4 | TGTGCCAGCAGTCGACAGGGACTCTACGAGCAGTACTTC | CASSRQGLYEQYF
once | TRBJ2-2 | TRBD2 | 11 | TRBV20-1 | TGCAGCAGCGGGGGGAACGGGGAGCTGTTTTTT | CSSGGNGELFF
. | TRBJ2-4 | TRBD2 | 16 | TRBV9 | TGTGCCAGCAGCGCGGGACTAGCGGGGGGAAGAGACATTCAGTACTTC | CASSAGLAGGRDIQYF
. | TRBJ1-2 | TRBD1 | 15 | TRBV5-4 | TGTGCCAGCAGCTTGGACGGGACAGCTAACTATGGCTACACCTTT | CASSLDGTANYGYTF
. | TRBJ2-7 | . | 14 | TRBV5-8 | TGTGCCAGCAGCTTGCAGTTTCCCCCTTACGAGCAGTACTTC | CASSLQFPPYEQYF
. | TRBJ2-4 | . | 15 | TRBV10-1 | TGCGCCAGCAGTGCCGGCAGGGCCGGGGGAAACATTCAGTACTTC | CASSAGRAGGNIQYF
. | TRBJ2-7 | . | 16 | TRBV7-6 | TGTGCCAGCAGCCGAGGGGGAGCAACCGGGTCCTACGAGCAGTACTTC | CASSRGGATGSYEQYF
. | TRBJ2-5 | . | 14 | TRBV5-4 | TGTGCCAGCAGCCCGGGACTTATAATCGAGACCCAGTACTTC | CASSPGLIIETQYF
. | TRBJ1-1 | . | 12 | TRBV30 | TGTGCCTGGAGTGTACCCGGCACTGAAGCTTTCTTT | CAWSVPGTEAFF
medium-sized | TRBJ1-5 | . | 15 | TRBV19 | TGTGCCAGTAGTACCAGCGTATTTAGCAATCAGCCCCAGCATTTT | CASSTSVFSNQPQHF
. | TRBJ1-1 | TRBD1 | 14 | TRBV7-9 | TGTGCCAGCAGCTTGGGACAGGGTGACACTGAAGCTTTCTTT | CASSLGQGDTEAFF
few | TRBJ1-3 | . | 13 | TRBV6-1 | TGTGCCAGCAGTGAAGCTCTGGCGGTCACCATATATTTT | CASSEALAVTIYF
. | TRBJ1-2 | . | 16 | TRBV29-1 | TGCAGCGTTGAAATCAAAGCTGGGGGCCACGACTATGGCTACACCTTC | CSVEIKAGGHDYGYTF
. | TRBJ1-5 | . | 12 | TRBV27 | TGTGCCAGCAGTTTTCATAATCAGCCCCAGCATTTT | CASSFHNQPQHF
. | TRBJ2-1 | . | 13 | TRBV11-1 | TGTGCCAGCAGCTTAGATCAGGGCTATGAGCAGTTCTTC | CASSLDQGYEQFF
. | TRBJ2-5 | TRBD1 | 14 | TRBV27 | TGTGCCAGCAGTTCGGGACAGGGGGGAGAGACCCAGTACTTC | CASSSGQGGETQYF
. | TRBJ2-3 | . | 15 | TRBV27 | TGTGCCAGCAGTTTAAGAGGTGGAGGGACAGATACGCAGTATTTT | CASSLRGGGTDTQYF
. | TRBJ2-4 | . | 12 | TRBV11-2 | TGTGCCAGCAGCCGAGAGGGGGGGGTTCGGTACTTC | CASSREGGVRYF
. | TRBJ2-5 | . | 14 | TRBV18 | TGTGCCAGCTCACCCTTCGGGAGCCCAGAGACCCAGTACTTC | CASSPFGSPETQYF
once | TRBJ1-2 | . | 15 | TRBV6-5 | TGTGCCAGCAGTTACGGATCGACAGCTAACTATGGCTACACCTTC | CASSYGSTANYGYTF
. | TRBJ2-1 | TRBD2 | 16 | TRBV6-5 | TGTGCCAGCAGTTACTCCGGGACTAGCGGGTACAATGAGCAGTTCTTC | CASSYSGTSGYNEQFF
. | TRBJ1-3 | . | 17 | TRBV5-8 | TGTGCCAGCAGCTTGGACAGCAAGGTTTACTCTGGAAACACCATATATTTT | CASSLDSKVYSGNTIYF
. | TRBJ1-1 | . | 14 | TRBV29-1 | TGCAGCGTTGTCGACCGACGGAACGGGACTGAAGCTTTCTTT | CSVVDRRNGTEAFF
. | TRBJ2-5 | . | 14 | TRBV11-2 | TGTGCCAGCAGCTATAACCCCGGGCAAGAGACCCAGTACTTC | CASSYNPGQETQYF
once | TRBJ1-2 | TRBD1 | 13 | TRBV6-5 | TGTGCCAGCACCCCGGGACAGGGGGGTGGCTACACCTTC | CASTPGQGGGYTF
. | TRBJ1-6 | . | 14 | TRBV27 | TGTGCCAGCAGTTTAGGGCGGGATAATTCACCCCTCCACTTT | CASSLGRDNSPLHF
. | TRBJ2-2 | . | 14 | TRBV3-1/TRBV3-2 | TGTGCCAGCAGCCAAAGGGGGAACACCGGGGAGCTGTTTTTT | CASSQRGNTGELFF
few | TRBJ1-2 | TRBD1 | 14 | TRBV19 | TGTGCCAGTAGTCTCAGGGGGCAAGGCTATGGCTACACCTTC | CASSLRGQGYGYTF
. | TRBJ2-5 | . | 15 | TRBV19 | TGTGCCAGTAGTATAGGCAGAGCCCAGCGTGAGACCCAGTACTTC | CASSIGRAQRETQYF
. | TRBJ2-6 | TRBD2 | 16 | TRBV19 | TGTGCCAGTAGTCTGGGGAGGGCCAGGGGGGCCAACGTCCTGACTTTC | CASSLGRARGANVLTF
. | TRBJ1-3 | TRBD1 | 16 | TRBV18 | TGTGCCAGCTCACGGTCACCGACAGGGACTGGAAACACCATATATTTT | CASSRSPTGTGNTIYF
. | TRBJ2-1 | TRBD1 | 15 | TRBV7-9 | TGTGCCAGCAGCCGCTCCGGGACAGTTAATGCTGAGCAGTTCTTC | CASSRSGTVNAEQFF
. | TRBJ1-5 | . | 13 | TRBV29-1 | TGCAGCGTTTTAGAATATAGCAATCAGCCCCAGCATTTT | CSVLEYSNQPQHF
. | TRBJ1-2 | . | 11 | TRBV29-1 | TGCAGCGTTCGACAGTCCTATGGCTACACCTTC | CSVRQSYGYTF
. | TRBJ1-3 | . | 12 | TRBV5-1 | TGCGCCAGCAGCTTGGACGGGGACACCATATATTTT | CASSLDGDTIYF
. | TRBJ2-3 | . | 15 | TRBV9 | TGTGCCAGCAGCGTAGCTCAGGGAACAACAGATACGCAGTATTTT | CASSVAQGTTDTQYF
. | TRBJ2-1 | . | 15 | TRBV5-1 | TGCGCCAGCAGCTTGGCGGCTAGCTCCTACAATGAGCAGTTCTTC | CASSLAASSYNEQFF
once | TRBJ1-1 | . | 12 | TRBV2 | TGTGCCAGCAACTCAGGGCTGCCTGAAGCTTTCTTT | CASNSGLPEAFF
. | TRBJ2-2 | TRBD1 | 15 | TRBV5-1 | TGCGCCAGCAGCGCTACAGGGGCTAACACCGGGGAGCTGTTTTTT | CASSATGANTGELFF
. | TRBJ2-1 | TRBD2 | 13 | TRBV19 | TGTGCCAGTAGGAGGGAGGGCGGCAATGAGCAGTTCTTC | CASRREGGNEQFF
. | TRBJ2-5 | . | 13 | TRBV12-3/TRBV12-4 | TGTGCCAGCAGCACGGGATTCCAAGAGACCCAGTACTTC | CASSTGFQETQYF
. | TRBJ1-4 | . | 15 | TRBV7-9 | TGTGCCAGCAGCTTATTGGAAGGGAGGAGTGAAAAACTGTTTTTT | CASSLLEGRSEKLFF
. | TRBJ2-2 | . | 15 | TRBV9 | TGTGCCAGCAGCGTAGATGGGGGCTACACCGGGGAGCTGTTTTTT | CASSVDGGYTGELFF